Below are 10 T cell receptor beta chains sequenced from a single sample in a study of T cell repertoires in cytomegalovirus infection. TCRdb reprocessed the reads via MiXCR and lists one record per CDR3 protein. The sample has 300,000 to 400,000 distinct CDR3 sequences, over 7.5% seen once. Sequencing was done on a sample of PBMCs. The source is a human donor in good health (CMV status not recorded). Some clones in this sample may be carry-over from other donors' samples.

This sequence joins TRBV5-8 and TRBJ2-3, with TRBD2 identical over 10 bases. Germline values: CDR1 SGHTS, CDR2 YDEGEE. CDR3 length: 16 residues. J gave up 4 bases and V 4 bases, and 9 bases lay outside the gene matches. CDR3 sequence: CASSPWKTSGSDTQYF. CDR3 nucleotide sequence: TGTGCCAGCAGCCCTTGGAAGACTAGCGGGTCAGATACGCAGTATTTT.

Ten or more counts support this clonotype. The CDR3 DNA follows: TGTGCCAGCAATACCGACTCCTCGGCGGGTGGCTACACCTTC. It yields the protein CASNTDSSAGGYTF. The genes are TRBV12-3 or TRBV12-4 and TRBJ1-2; D ambiguous. CDR3 size: 14 residues. V gave up 7 bases and J gave up 7 bases, with 19 bases separating them.

This clonotype has only a few counts. The chain couples TRBV11-2 to TRBJ2-5; D tentatively reads TRBD1 or TRBD2 (7 bases each). This CDR3 has 16 residues. In germline, CDR1 is SGHAT, CDR2 FQNNGV. V was cut by 8 bases and J by 5 bases, with 24 bases left in between. The CDR3 DNA follows: TGTGCCAGCCAGGATCTGACAGGGAGGGGGACGGAGACCCAGTACTTC. Translation gives CASQDLTGRGTETQYF.

In this sample, this clonotype turned up a few times. The chain recombines TRBV7-2 with TRBJ2-4, with 7 bases fitting TRBD1. This CDR3 contains 16 residues. Trimming at V came to 3 bases and at J to 0 bases, leaving 5 bases not matched to a gene. CDR1 SGHTA and CDR2 FQGNSA come from the germline V gene. The CDR3 protein is CASSLGQSKAKNIQYF. CDR3 in DNA: TGTGCCAGCAGCTTGGGACAGTCAAAAGCCAAAAACATTCAGTACTTC. Together with reference TRBV7-2 and TRBJ2-4, the CDR3 gives the full variable domain: GAGVSQSPSNKVTEKGKDVELRCDPISGHTALYWYRQSLGQGLEFLIYFQGNSAPDKSGLPSDRFSAERTGGSVSTLTIQRTQQEDSAVYLCASSLGQSKAKNIQYFGAGTRLSVL.

In its sample, this clonotype was seen many times. This sequence joins TRBV7-2 and TRBJ2-2; D possibly uses TRBD1 or TRBD2 (5 bases each). The CDR3 extends over 15 amino acids. Trimming shortened V by 1 base and J by 6 bases, and 12 bases separated the two germline ends. CDR1 and CDR2 (germline): SGHTA, FQGNSA. CDR3 sequence (DNA): TGTGCCAGCAGCTTAGACAGGAGGATGCCCGGGGAGCTGTTTTTT. This codes for CASSLDRRMPGELFF.

In its sample, this clonotype was seen many times. The V gene is TRBV7-2, the J gene TRBJ1-1; no clear D. Germline lookup yields CDR1 SGHTA and CDR2 FQGNSA. V lost 0 bases, J lost 0 bases, and 8 bases lay in between. The CDR3 contains 15 residues. The CDR3 reads CASSLARGLNTEAFF. The CDR3 coding sequence is TGTGCCAGCAGCTTAGCGAGAGGCCTGAACACTGAAGCTTTCTTT.

V gene TRBV12-3 or TRBV12-4 combines with J gene TRBJ1-1; D remains ambiguous. V was pared by 5 bases and J by 1 base, with 8 bases between. The CDR3 is made up of 13 amino acids. This CDR3 reads CASSPNTNTEAFF. CDR3 DNA sequence: TGTGCCAGCAGTCCGAACACGAACACTGAAGCTTTCTTT.

The table lists this clonotype with many counts. The rearrangement uses TRBV7-8 and TRBJ2-6; the D gene could be TRBD1 or TRBD2 (5 bases each). The CDR3 contains 17 residues. Trimming left V 3 bases short and J 0 bases short, with 12 bases between. Germline assignment: CDR1 SGHVS and CDR2 FQNEAQ. In DNA, the CDR3 is TGTGCCAGCAGCTTGAGGGACGGGGACTCTGGGGCCAACGTCCTGACTTTC. Its translation is CASSLRDGDSGANVLTF.

This clonotype was detected a few times. CDR3 nucleotides: TGTGCCAGCAGTTACTTTTCGGGACAACCCAGATCCTACGAGCAGTACTTC. Its translation is CASSYFSGQPRSYEQYF. The chain is built from TRBV6-2 or TRBV6-3 and TRBJ2-7, with D possibly TRBD1 on 6 matching bases. V was clipped by 1 base and J by 1 base, with 17 bases between them. CDR1 is MNHEY, CDR2 SVGEGT, per germline. The CDR3 is made up of 17 amino acids.

This clonotype was observed many times. The V gene is TRBV20-1, the J gene TRBJ1-4, with unresolved D. V was cut by 0 bases and J by 0 bases, with 11 bases left in between. The CDR3 has 16 residues. Looked up from germline, CDR1 is DFQATT and CDR2 is SNEGSKA (reference sequence). The CDR3 DNA reads as TGCAGTGCTAGAGATCGGGCAGGCTCAACTAATGAAAAACTGTTTTTT. Amino acids: CSARDRAGSTNEKLFF.